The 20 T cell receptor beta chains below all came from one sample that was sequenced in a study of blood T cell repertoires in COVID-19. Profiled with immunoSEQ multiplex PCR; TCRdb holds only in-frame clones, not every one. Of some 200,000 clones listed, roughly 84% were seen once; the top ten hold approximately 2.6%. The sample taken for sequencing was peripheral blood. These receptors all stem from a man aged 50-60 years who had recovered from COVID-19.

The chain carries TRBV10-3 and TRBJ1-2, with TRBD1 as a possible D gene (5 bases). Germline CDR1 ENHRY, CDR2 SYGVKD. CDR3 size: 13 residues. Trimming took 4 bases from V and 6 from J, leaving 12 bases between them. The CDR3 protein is CAISGGGRDGYTF. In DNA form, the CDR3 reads TGTGCCATCAGTGGTGGGGGGAGGGATGGCTACACCTTC.

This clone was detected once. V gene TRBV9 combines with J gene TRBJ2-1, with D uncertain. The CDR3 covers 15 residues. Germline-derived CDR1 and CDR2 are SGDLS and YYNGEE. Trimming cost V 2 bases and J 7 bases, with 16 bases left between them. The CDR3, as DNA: TGTGCCAGCAGCGTCTCGTCGGCAGGTCATAATGAGCAGTTCTTC. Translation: CASSVSSAGHNEQFF.

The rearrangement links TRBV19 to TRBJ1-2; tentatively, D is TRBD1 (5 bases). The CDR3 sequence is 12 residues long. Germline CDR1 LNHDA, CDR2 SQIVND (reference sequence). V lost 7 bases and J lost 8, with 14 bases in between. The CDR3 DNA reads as TGTGCCAGTACCCTGGGGGGTCACGGCTACACCTTC. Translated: CASTLGGHGYTF.

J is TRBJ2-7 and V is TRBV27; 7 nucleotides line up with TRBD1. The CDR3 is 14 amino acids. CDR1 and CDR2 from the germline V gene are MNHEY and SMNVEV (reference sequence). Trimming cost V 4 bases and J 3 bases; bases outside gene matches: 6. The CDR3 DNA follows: TGTGCCAGCAGTTGGGACAGTACTGGCTACGAGCAGTACTTC. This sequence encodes CASSWDSTGYEQYF.

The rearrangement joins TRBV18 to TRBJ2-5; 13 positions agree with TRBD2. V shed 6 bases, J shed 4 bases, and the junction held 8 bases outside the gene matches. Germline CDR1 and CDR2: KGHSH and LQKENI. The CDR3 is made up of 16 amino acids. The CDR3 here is CASSPRTSGRRETQYF. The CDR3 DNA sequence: TGTGCCAGCTCGCCAAGGACTAGCGGGAGACGAGAGACCCAGTACTTC.

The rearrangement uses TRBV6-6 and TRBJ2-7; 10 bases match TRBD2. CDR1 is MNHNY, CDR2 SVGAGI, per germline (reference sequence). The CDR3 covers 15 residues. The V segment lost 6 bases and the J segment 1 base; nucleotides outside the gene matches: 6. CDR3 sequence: CASRLTSGNSYEQYF. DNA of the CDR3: TGTGCCAGCAGACTAACTAGCGGGAATTCCTACGAGCAGTACTTC.

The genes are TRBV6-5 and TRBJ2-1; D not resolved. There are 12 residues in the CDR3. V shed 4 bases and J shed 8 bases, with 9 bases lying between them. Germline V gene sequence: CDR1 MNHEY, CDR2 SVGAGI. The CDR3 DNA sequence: TGTGCCAGCAGTTCCCTAAACTATGAGCAGTTCTTC. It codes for CASSSLNYEQFF.

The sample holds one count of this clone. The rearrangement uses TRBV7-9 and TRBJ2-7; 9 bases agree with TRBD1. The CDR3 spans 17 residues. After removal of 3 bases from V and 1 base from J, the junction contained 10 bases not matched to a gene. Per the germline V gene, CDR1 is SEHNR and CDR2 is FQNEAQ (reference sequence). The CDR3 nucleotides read TGTGCCAGCAGCTTGGATTTTCAGGACAGGGGTTCCTACGAGCAGTACTTC. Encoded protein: CASSLDFQDRGSYEQYF.

The CDR3 is CASSGLVGGLGYGYTF. CDR3 coding DNA: TGTGCCAGCAGTGGTCTAGTAGGGGGTCTAGGGTATGGCTACACCTTC. The chain uses TRBV25-1 and TRBJ1-2; a weak D match, TRBD1 (6 bases). The CDR3 loop spans 16 amino acids. With 4 bases removed from V and 5 bases from J, the gap between germline ends came to 20 bases. The V gene's germline CDR1 is MGHDK and CDR2 SYGVNS.

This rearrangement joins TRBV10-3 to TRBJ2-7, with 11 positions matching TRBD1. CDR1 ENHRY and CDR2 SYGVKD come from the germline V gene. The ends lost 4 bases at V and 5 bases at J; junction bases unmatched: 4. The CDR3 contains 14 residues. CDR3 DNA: TGTGCCATCAGTGGGGACAGGGGGGACAACGAGCAGTACTTC. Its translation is CAISGDRGDNEQYF.

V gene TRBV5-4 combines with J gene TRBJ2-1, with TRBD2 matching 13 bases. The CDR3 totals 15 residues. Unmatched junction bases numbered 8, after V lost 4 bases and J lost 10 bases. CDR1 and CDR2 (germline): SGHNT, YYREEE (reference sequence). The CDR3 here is CASSPGLAGLGEQFF. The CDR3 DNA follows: TGTGCCAGCAGCCCGGGACTAGCGGGGTTGGGGGAGCAGTTCTTC.

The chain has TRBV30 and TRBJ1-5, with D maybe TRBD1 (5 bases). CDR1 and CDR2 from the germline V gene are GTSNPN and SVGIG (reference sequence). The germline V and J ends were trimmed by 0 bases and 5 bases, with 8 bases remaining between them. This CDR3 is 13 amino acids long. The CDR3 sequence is CAWSVREDQPQHF. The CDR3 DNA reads TGTGCCTGGAGTGTCAGGGAGGATCAGCCCCAGCATTTT.

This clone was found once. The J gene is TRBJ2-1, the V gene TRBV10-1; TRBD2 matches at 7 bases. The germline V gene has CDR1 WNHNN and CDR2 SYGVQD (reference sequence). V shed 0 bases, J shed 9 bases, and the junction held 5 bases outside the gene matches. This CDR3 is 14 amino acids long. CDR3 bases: TGCGCCAGCAGTGAGTCGGGGGGGAATCGTGAGCAGTTCTTC. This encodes CASSESGGNREQFF.

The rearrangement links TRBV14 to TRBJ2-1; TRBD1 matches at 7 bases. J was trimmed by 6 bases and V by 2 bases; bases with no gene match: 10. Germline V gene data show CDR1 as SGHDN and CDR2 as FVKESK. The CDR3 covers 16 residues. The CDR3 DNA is TGTGCCAGCAGCCAATTGGACCAGGGGGAAGTCAATGAGCAGTTCTTC. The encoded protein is CASSQLDQGEVNEQFF.

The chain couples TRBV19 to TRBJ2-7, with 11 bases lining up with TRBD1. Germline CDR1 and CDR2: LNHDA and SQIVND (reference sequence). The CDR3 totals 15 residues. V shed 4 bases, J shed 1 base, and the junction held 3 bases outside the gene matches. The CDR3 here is CASSRGTGGSYEQYF. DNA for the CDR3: TGTGCCAGTAGTAGGGGGACAGGGGGGTCCTACGAGCAGTACTTC.

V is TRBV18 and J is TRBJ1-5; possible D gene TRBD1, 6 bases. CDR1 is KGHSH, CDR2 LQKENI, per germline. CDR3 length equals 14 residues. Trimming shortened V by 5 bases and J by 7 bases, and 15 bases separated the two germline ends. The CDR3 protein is CASSGGKGEQPQHF. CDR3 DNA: TGTGCCAGCTCAGGCGGAAAGGGGGAACAGCCCCAGCATTTT.

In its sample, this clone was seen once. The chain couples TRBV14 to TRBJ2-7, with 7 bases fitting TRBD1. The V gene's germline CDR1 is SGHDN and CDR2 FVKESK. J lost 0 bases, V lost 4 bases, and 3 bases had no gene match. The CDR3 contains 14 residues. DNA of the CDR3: TGTGCCAGCAGCCGACAGGGAAGCTCCTACGAGCAGTACTTC. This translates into CASSRQGSSYEQYF.

CDR3: CAWSTGIGSPLHF. CDR3 coding DNA: TGTGCCTGGAGCACAGGGATAGGGTCACCCCTCCACTTT. The J gene is TRBJ1-6, the V gene TRBV30, with D tentatively TRBD1 (6 bases). The CDR3 loop spans 13 amino acids. Germline V gene lookup returns CDR1 GTSNPN and CDR2 SVGIG (reference sequence). V was cut by 3 bases and J by 10 bases, with 13 bases left in between.

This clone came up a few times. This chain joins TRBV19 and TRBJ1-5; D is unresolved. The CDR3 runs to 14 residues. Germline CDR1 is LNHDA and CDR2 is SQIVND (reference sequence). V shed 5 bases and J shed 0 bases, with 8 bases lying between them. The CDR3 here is CASSLENSNQPQHF. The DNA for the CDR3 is TGTGCCAGTAGTCTGGAGAATAGCAATCAGCCCCAGCATTTT.

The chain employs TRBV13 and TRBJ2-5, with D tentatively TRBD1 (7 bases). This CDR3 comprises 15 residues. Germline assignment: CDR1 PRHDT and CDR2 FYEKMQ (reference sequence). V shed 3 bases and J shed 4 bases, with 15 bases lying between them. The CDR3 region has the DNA TGTGCCAGCAGCTTCAATCACAGGGGAGGAGAGACCCAGTACTTC. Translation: CASSFNHRGGETQYF.